This T cell receptor beta chain was identified in a study of blood T cell repertoires in COVID-19. Turning to the study itself: T cells, B-cell-depleted T cells, or PBMCs provided the cDNA or gDNA that served as material.

V lost 4 bases to trimming and J lost 1 base; unmatched junction nucleotides: 7. Germline values: CDR1 LNHDA, CDR2 SQIVND (reference sequence). The CDR3 spans 17 residues. As processed by the authors: Amplification of reference gene primers provided the estimated nucleated cell counts. Clones were read by immunoSEQ multiplex PCR, and TCRdb kept only the in-frame ones, dropping some. The V and J calls and clone size come from that table; D and trimming were worked out from the DNA. The table includes some 400,000 clones, around 84% detected once. The chain uses TRBV19 and TRBJ2-5, with 12 nucleotides matching TRBD2. This receptor was obtained from a human donor with acute or convalescent COVID-19. The donor label of this sample is uncertain. The sequencing sample was made of peripheral blood. The CDR3 sequence: CASSRLAGASFQETQYF. The CDR3 DNA is TGTGCCAGTAGTAGACTAGCGGGGGCCAGTTTCCAAGAGACCCAGTACTTC.